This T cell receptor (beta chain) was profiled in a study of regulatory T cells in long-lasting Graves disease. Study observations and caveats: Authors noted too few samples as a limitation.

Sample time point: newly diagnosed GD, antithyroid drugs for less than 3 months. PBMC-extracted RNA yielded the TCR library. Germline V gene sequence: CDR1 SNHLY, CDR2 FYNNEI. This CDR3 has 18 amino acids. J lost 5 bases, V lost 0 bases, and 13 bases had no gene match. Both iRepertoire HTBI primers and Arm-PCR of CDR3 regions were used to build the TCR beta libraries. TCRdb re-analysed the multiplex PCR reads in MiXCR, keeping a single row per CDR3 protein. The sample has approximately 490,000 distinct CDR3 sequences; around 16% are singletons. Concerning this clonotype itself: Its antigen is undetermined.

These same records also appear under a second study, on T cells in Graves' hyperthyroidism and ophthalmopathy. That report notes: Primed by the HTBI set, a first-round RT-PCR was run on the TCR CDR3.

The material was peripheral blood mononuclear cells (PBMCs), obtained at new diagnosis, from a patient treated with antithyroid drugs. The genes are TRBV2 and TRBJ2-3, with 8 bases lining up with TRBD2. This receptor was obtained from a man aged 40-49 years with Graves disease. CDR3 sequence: CASSEAVRRTSPRDTQYF. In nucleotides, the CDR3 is TGTGCCAGCAGTGAAGCCGTACGCCGGACTAGCCCTAGAGATACGCAGTATTTT.